This TCR beta chain is from a study of blood T cell repertoires in COVID-19 (dated by TCRdb to about 2020). Concerning the study at large: Samples covering the acute and convalescent phases of COVID-19 were provided by collaborators in the United States, Italy and Spain. The samples were drawn from two sources: the first 160 participants of the ongoing ImmuneRACE study, and 950 to 1,500 subjects contributed by 6 global collaborators. A freely available public database, intended as a resource for researchers studying the immune response to SARS-CoV-2, is where the repertoires were released. The material from the prospective study consisted of cDNA or gDNA derived from T cells, B-cell-depleted T cells, or PBMCs. Nearly every sample came with metadata listing a de-identified subject ID, COVID-19 status, age in years and sex. Where available, HLA class I and class II types were taken from metadata supplied by the sample provider and were not determined by assay-based typing. The dataset comprised deeply sampled blood TCRbeta repertoires from subjects exposed to, actively infected with, or recovered from COVID-19.

Participants in the prospective study were enrolled through a virtual design, were aged roughly 18 to 90 years, and lived in 24 United States geographic areas. In the prospective study, cohorts were assigned on the basis of participant-reported clinical history obtained from a screening survey and a study questionnaire. In the prospective study, mobile phlebotomists collected whole blood, serum and a nasopharyngeal or oropharyngeal swab from each participant. Additional blood draws and questionnaires over a 2-month period could optionally be provided by prospective study participants. Prospective study blood samples were shipped either frozen or at room temperature before DNA extraction. TCRbeta CDR3 regions were amplified from genomic DNA by means of the immunoSEQ Assay, a bias-controlled multiplex PCR. Per the source publication's procedure: Within the assay, amplification of reference gene primers was used to estimate how many nucleated cells each sample contained. Sequence reads were collapsed and filtered to measure the absolute abundance of every unique TCRbeta CDR3 rearrangement. For each sample, productive Simpson clonality was calculated by taking the square root of Simpson's diversity index across productive rearrangements. As stored in TCRdb, this immuneACCESS dataset retains in-frame rearrangements with V and J assigned. A fraction of the clones does not appear; measured against another copy, unresolved V genes explain less than half of the discrepancy, and the remainder lacks a known reason. V and J calls and clone size are as listed in that table; D and trimming were resolved from the DNA. Counted in this sample were approximately 180,000 clones; approximately 89% of them appeared once. The ten top clones hold around 2.3% of the sample.

What the authors observed across the whole study: The amount of clinical and demographic metadata varied by source and participant and was provided uncurated.

Details on this clone: The target of this receptor is not known. No base quality values were provided; no much bigger clone lies one nucleotide off.

CDR1 and CDR2 were assigned from the germline V gene (reference sequence) as LNHDA and SQIVND. V and J are truncated by 8 bases and 3 bases respectively, leaving an intervening sequence of 17 bases. Including cysteine and phenylalanine, the CDR3 has 14 amino acids. Only the CDR3 DNA stays, 42 bases, in frame from base 1. What was sequenced was PBMCs or T cells enriched from blood (not recorded which). The rearranged chain carries TRBV19 and TRBJ2-7; TRBD2 could be the D gene, as 5 bases match. The sequence derives from a middle-aged woman with acute COVID-19. Here the CDR3 is given as CASLRDGEFYEQYF. DNA sequence: TGTGCCAGTTTACGCGACGGGGAGTTCTACGAGCAGTACTTC.